The clone carrying this T cell receptor beta chain was counted a few times. Antigen specificity is unknown. MiXCR was run by TCRdb on the RT-PCR reads, yielding one entry per CDR3 protein. The data hold around 520,000 distinct CDR3 sequences, with over 25% observed a single time. This record belongs to a study of response to subunit inactivated influenza vaccine. Notes on the study in general: The authors suggested that every seasonal influenza vaccination recruits few new T cells.

The ends were cut back, 4 bases at V and 2 bases at J, with 12 bases in the middle. The CDR3 contains 14 residues. Germline V gene lookup returns CDR1 SQVTM and CDR2 ANQGSEA. This chain links TRBV29-1 with TRBJ1-5; tentative D call: TRBD1 (5 bases). The sample here was CD4+ T cells sorted from PBMCs, taken more than 4 days after vaccination. This TCR was recovered from a middle-aged man who received an inactivated influenza vaccine. CDR3 coding DNA: TGCAGCGTTGGTTCTGGGACGGGCAATCAGCCCCAGCATTTT. This encodes CSVGSGTGNQPQHF. Filled out from reference TRBV29-1 and TRBJ1-5, the complete variable domain reads SAVISQKPSRDICQRGTSLTIQCQVDSQVTMMFWYRQQPGQSLTLIATANQGSEATYESGFVIDKFPISRPNLTFSTLTVSNMSPEDSSIYLCSVGSGTGNQPQHFGDGTRLSIL.